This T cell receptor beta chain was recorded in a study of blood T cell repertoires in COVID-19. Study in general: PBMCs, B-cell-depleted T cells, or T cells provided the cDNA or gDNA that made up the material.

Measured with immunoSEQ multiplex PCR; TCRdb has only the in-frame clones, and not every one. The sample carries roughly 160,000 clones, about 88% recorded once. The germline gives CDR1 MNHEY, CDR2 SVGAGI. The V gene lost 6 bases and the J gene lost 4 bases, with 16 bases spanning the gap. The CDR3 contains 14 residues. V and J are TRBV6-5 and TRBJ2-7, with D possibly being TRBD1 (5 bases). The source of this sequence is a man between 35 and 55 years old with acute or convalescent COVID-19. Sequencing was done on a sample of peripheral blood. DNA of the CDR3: TGTGCCAGCAGGGGGCAGGGATTCACATACGAGCAGTACTTC. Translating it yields CASRGQGFTYEQYF.